This T cell receptor beta chain was identified in a study of blood T cells in healthy people across ages (dated by TCRdb to the mid-2010s). With regard to the full study: In model experiments, template switching captured roughly one uniquely barcoded TCR beta cDNA molecule for every two T cells. Age-related changes in TCR beta repertoire diversity were measured in the study by deep sequencing normalized with unique cDNA molecular identifiers. The donors were divided into four age groups: young (average around 16 years), middle-aged (about 40), aged (under 70) and long-lived (82). For two donors (one aged 18 to 29 and one aged 80 or older), the study analyzed two additional independent replicas of 1 million unique cDNA reads from the same blood draw.

Broader findings and caveats from the paper: Compared with the aged group, more naive CD4+ T cells, fewer expanded clones and increased TCR diversity were shown by the long-lived group, suggesting age selection. Estimates of total diversity based on one million sequenced T cells were considered lower bounds and underestimates. As age increased, observed TCR beta diversity per million T cells dropped in a roughly linear way, and a significant reduction was already evident by age about 36. There was a strong correlation between observed TCR beta diversity and the percentage of naive T cells measured by flow cytometry. The CMV infection status of donors was not known, potentially confounding age-related changes in expanded clonotypes. Bulk unsorted PBMC profiling prevented conclusive comparison of naive and antigen-experienced compartments.

This clonotype was seen more than once but under ten times. It has no known antigen specificity. No base qualities exist here, and no much larger clone lies one base off it. Donors were 30 to 45 systemically healthy Caucasian individuals from Russia aged about 6 to 100 years. Each donor gave around 9.5 milliliters of peripheral blood, collected into EDTA-treated Vacutainer tubes. Ficoll-Paque density-gradient centrifugation was used to isolate PBMCs, with at least 7 million obtained per sample. Trizol reagent was used to extract total RNA from PBMCs, with at least 6 micrograms per sample. Naive CD45RAhigh/CD27high T cell percentages were measured by flow cytometry on a PBMC aliquot from every donor. Receptor amplification or capture employed 5' RACE. The run used an Illumina HiSeq 2500. A second 7 to 11 cycle PCR used a sample-barcoded 5' primer and a J-beta primer mix. A template-switch 5' adaptor carrying 12 random nucleotides introduced a unique molecular identifier onto each TCR beta cDNA molecule. Each sample yielded at least 2.5 million CDR3-containing paired-end reads. First-strand cDNA was synthesized from all RNA with the Mint cDNA synthesis kit, primed by a TRBC-specific oligonucleotide. All cDNA was treated with uracil-DNA glycosylase and then went through a first 18-cycle PCR with the universal primers M1SS and BC2_uni_R. Under the source paper's analysis protocol: For normalization, 1 million high-quality reads were randomly selected from each sample, with every read carrying a distinct molecular identifier. Instead of being binned into consensus sequences, reads with shared molecular identifiers were discarded. MiTCR, run with a Q25 quality threshold and the strictest error-elimination algorithm, handled CDR3 identification, clonotype clustering and error correction. Lower-bound total TCR beta diversity was estimated with a nonparametric unseen species model using Euler transformation. TCRdb reprocessing: public reads trimmed at Q25 with fastp, clones called with MiXCR, in-frame beta chains kept. Rows matching on CDR3 protein sequence are summarized as one entry with the most common DNA and genes. These V and J calls originate from TCRdb's pipeline instead of the authors' own analysis. The sample contains roughly 1 million distinct CDR3 sequences, about 23% of them found a single time. In total, the top ten clones hold approximately 0.75% of the sample.

A further study also used this sample, focusing on T cells of mothers and their children. The second study reports: Nine systemically healthy Caucasian individuals, comprising three mothers and their six children, were included as donors. cDNA synthesis consumed the entire amount of extracted RNA, loaded at approximately 1.6 ug RNA in each 15 ul reaction. Sample barcodes and 2-4 random nucleotides were added via the M1S primer in the second PCR. Each mother yielded over 8.5 million TCR beta CDR3 reads and each child 3 million to 3.5 million reads. TCR recombination output is similarly shaped by thymic selection in related and unrelated pairs, with a minor effect exerted by inherited differences. Normalized repertoire overlap in related mother-child pairs was always slightly higher than in unrelated mother-child pairs, but the difference was never significant. No persistent microchimeric T cell clones were detected, at a sensitivity of about 100 clones per million clonotypes. Deep NGS was used in the study to compare the TCR beta repertoires of mothers and children and to look for features that separate related mother-child pairs from unrelated individuals. On average, the children were approximately 12 +/- 4 years old, while the mothers were around 40 +/- 4 years old. After adapter ligation with NEBNext reagents, the libraries were sequenced on Illumina HiSeq 2000 with 100+100 nt paired-end reads. To prevent cross-contamination, the mother and child libraries were prepared one month apart and sequenced in separate runs. For each donor, between about 500,000 and 2,200,000 distinct TCR beta clonotypes were identified. Naive TCR beta clonotypes were estimated from low-frequency clonotypes matched to each donor's FACS-determined naive share, without sorting.

The specimen sequenced was blood. This receptor was taken from a girl aged 2-10 years in good health.

Read as DNA, the sequence is TGTGCCAGCAGCCAAGCGTCGTATCACGAGCAGTACTTC. This gives the protein CASSQASYHEQYF. Recombination joined TRBV3-1 with TRBJ2-7, with the D gene too uncertain to name. Based on the germline V gene (reference sequence), the CDR1 and CDR2 sequences are LGHDT and YNNKEL. V loses 1 base, J loses 5 bases, and the germline ends lie 9 bases apart. From the cysteine through the phenylalanine, the CDR3 covers 13 amino acids. CDR3 DNA is the only sequence kept; it has 39 bases, read in frame from the first base.